Below, 29 T cell receptor beta chains from the same sample are listed, as sequenced in a study of CXCR3-negative and CXCR3-positive naive CD8 T cells. cDNA libraries for TRB were generated by 5' RACE incorporating UMI labels. From its re-call of the 5' RACE reads, TCRdb lists each CDR3 protein once, without DNA. The repertoire table contains about 130,000 distinct CDR3 sequences. The sample was naive CXCR3- CD8+ T cells from blood. Subset specified: CD45RO-CCR7+CD27+CD95- naive CD8+ T cells lacking CXCR3 (TNR3-). The receptors shown here come from a human donor in good health. Some clones in this sample may be carry-over from other donors' samples.

The V and J genes are TRBV7-2 and TRBJ2-7; TCRdb lists TRBD2, though no DNA is available to test this call. Germline V gene data show CDR1 as SGHTA and CDR2 as FQGNSA. The CDR3 contains 14 residues. The CDR3 protein is CASSPSGPNYEQYF.

The chain uses TRBV27 and TRBJ1-5. CDR3 length: 17 residues. The germline V gene has CDR1 MNHEY and CDR2 SMNVEV (reference sequence). This CDR3 is CASSLRGGDYSNQPQHF.

This chain links TRBV12-3 or TRBV12-4 with TRBJ2-3; TCRdb's D call of TRBD2 is untestable without DNA. The CDR3 spans 17 residues. CDR3 loop: CASSSPAGGPGTDTQYF.

The chain uses TRBV28 and TRBJ2-3. The CDR3 loop spans 14 amino acids. Germline assignment: CDR1 MDHEN and CDR2 SYDVKM. The chain's CDR3 is CASSPESTGDTQYF. Full variable domain (remainder filled in from reference TRBV28 and TRBJ2-3): DVKVTQSSRYLVKRTGEKVFLECVQDMDHENMFWYRQDPGLGLRLIYFSYDVKMKEKGDIPEGYSVSREKKERFSLILESASTNQTSMYLCASSPESTGDTQYFGPGTRLTVL.

The chain employs TRBV11-2 and TRBJ2-7; TCRdb names TRBD2, which stays unverified in the absence of DNA. The CDR3 is 13 amino acids. Germline CDR1 and CDR2: SGHAT and FQNNGV. The CDR3 sequence is CASSSGLVYEQYF.

This chain links TRBV28 with TRBJ1-1. The CDR3 consists of 13 residues. Looked up from germline, CDR1 is MDHEN and CDR2 is SYDVKM. The CDR3 loop reads CASSLSGATEAFF.

This sequence joins TRBV7-9 and TRBJ2-7; TCRdb designates TRBD2, a call that cannot be tested without DNA. CDR1 is SEHNR and CDR2 is FQNEAQ in the germline V gene (reference sequence). This CDR3 has 12 residues. The CDR3 loop reads CAVDFLSYEQYF. Complete variable domain (other parts from reference TRBV7-9 and TRBJ2-7): DTGVSQNPRHKITKRGQNVTFRCDPISEHNRLYWYRQTLGQGPEFLTYFQNEAQLEKSRLLSDRFSAERPKGSFSTLEIQRTEQGDSAMYLCAVDFLSYEQYFGPGTRLTVT.

The V and J genes are TRBV28 and TRBJ2-7. Germline CDR1 is MDHEN and CDR2 is SYDVKM. The length of the CDR3 is 16 residues. The CDR3 sequence is CASSFGSLSESYEQYF.

The J gene is TRBJ2-1, the V gene TRBV2; there is no DNA to check the TCRdb D call of TRBD1. Germline V gene sequence: CDR1 SNHLY, CDR2 FYNNEI. This CDR3 region has 18 residues. CDR3: CASSGEKGRVATYNEQFF. The whole variable domain, remainder taken from reference TRBV2 and TRBJ2-1, is EPEVTQTPSHQVTQMGQEVILRCVPISNHLYFYWYRQILGQKVEFLVSFYNNEISEKSEIFDDQFSVERPDGSNFTLKIRSTKLEDSAMYFCASSGEKGRVATYNEQFFGPGTRLTVL.

The rearrangement links TRBV6-1 to TRBJ2-7; TCRdb outputs TRBD2, but without DNA this stays unchecked. Germline CDR1 reads MNHNS; CDR2 reads SASEGT. The CDR3 covers 14 residues. This CDR3 is CASLFETRGQEQYF.

This chain joins TRBV27 and TRBJ1-1; with no DNA, the TCRdb D assignment of TRBD1 cannot be verified. There are 14 residues in the CDR3. Germline V gene lookup returns CDR1 MNHEY and CDR2 SMNVEV (reference sequence). CDR3 residues: CASSTQGGGTEAFF.

CDR3 loop: CSVGLGGRGNTIYF. The rearrangement uses TRBV29-1 and TRBJ1-3; the TCRdb call, TRBD1, lacks DNA for checking. Germline V gene sequence: CDR1 SQVTM, CDR2 ANQGSEA. CDR3 size: 14 residues.

The V gene is TRBV2, the J gene TRBJ2-1; TCRdb proposes TRBD2, but this gene call is untestable without DNA. This CDR3 contains 14 residues. CDR1 is SNHLY and CDR2 is FYNNEI in the germline V gene. The CDR3 here is CASSGGSGTDEQFF.

CDR3 protein: CASSPLPDVGQVPEQYF. This chain links TRBV12-3 or TRBV12-4 with TRBJ2-7; the TRBD2 assignment by TCRdb is unverifiable without DNA. The CDR3 loop spans 17 amino acids.

The chain links TRBV29-1 to TRBJ2-1; TCRdb lists TRBD2, though no DNA is available to test this call. The germline CDR1 and CDR2 sequences are SQVTM and ANQGSEA. The CDR3 length is 13 residues. The chain's CDR3 is CSVDVAGTNEQFF.

CDR3 sequence: CASSPRGASNEQYF. The V gene is TRBV4-1, the J gene TRBJ2-7; TCRdb's D call of TRBD2 is untestable without DNA. This CDR3 has 14 amino acids. Germline CDR1 is MGHRA and CDR2 is YSYEKL.

The gene calls are TRBV7-2 and TRBJ2-1; TCRdb reports TRBD1, a call that lacks DNA to check it against. This CDR3 region has 14 residues. Germline assignment: CDR1 SGHTA and CDR2 FQGNSA. CDR3: CASTPRGDYNEQFF.

The gene calls are TRBV29-1 and TRBJ2-7; TCRdb calls TRBD1, which cannot be checked without DNA. Germline CDR1 and CDR2: SQVTM and ANQGSEA. The CDR3 runs to 13 residues. The CDR3 region is CSVEGQGGYEQYF.

V gene TRBV7-9 combines with J gene TRBJ2-5; with no DNA, the TCRdb D assignment of TRBD1 cannot be verified. This CDR3 contains 16 residues. Germline V gene sequence: CDR1 SEHNR, CDR2 FQNEAQ (reference sequence). The chain's CDR3 is CASSSPRTGLRETQYF.

The V gene is TRBV29-1, the J gene TRBJ2-5; TCRdb selects TRBD2, and the lack of DNA leaves this call unchecked. Germline V gene data show CDR1 as SQVTM and CDR2 as ANQGSEA. The CDR3 sequence is 16 residues long. The CDR3 sequence is CSVDVVSGEYQETQYF.

This chain uses TRBV12-3 or TRBV12-4 with TRBJ2-5; TCRdb designates TRBD2, a call that cannot be tested without DNA. The CDR3 runs 15 residues. The CDR3 loop is CASSTRTSSGETQYF.

CDR3 residues: CASSFLAGVYEQYF. The chain recombines TRBV28 with TRBJ2-7; no DNA is available, so the TRBD2 call from TCRdb remains unchecked. The CDR3 is made up of 14 amino acids. CDR1 and CDR2 (germline): MDHEN, SYDVKM.

The chain has TRBV12-3 or TRBV12-4 and TRBJ1-5; TCRdb outputs TRBD1, but without DNA this stays unchecked. The CDR3 totals 14 residues. CDR3 in amino acids: CASSSDRGNQPQHF.

The V call is TRBV20-1, the J call TRBJ1-1. The CDR3 contains 15 residues. Germline assignment: CDR1 DFQATT and CDR2 SNEGSKA (reference sequence). This CDR3 reads CSARDPGRGDTEAFF.

The rearrangement joins TRBV7-9 to TRBJ2-5; without DNA, the TCRdb call of TRBD1 cannot be checked. From germline, CDR1 is SEHNR and CDR2 FQNEAQ (reference sequence). The length of the CDR3 is 15 residues. The chain's CDR3 is CASCSTRDPHYTQYF. The full variable domain, in which reference TRBV7-9 and TRBJ2-5 provide the parts outside the CDR3, is DTGVSQNPRHKITKRGQNVTFRCDPISEHNRLYWYRQTLGQGPEFLTYFQNEAQLEKSRLLSDRFSAERPKGSFSTLEIQRTEQGDSAMYLCASCSTRDPHYTQYFGPGTRLLVL.

The chain's CDR3 is CASSPILAGETQYF. The V gene is TRBV7-9, the J gene TRBJ2-5; TCRdb outputs TRBD2, but without DNA this stays unchecked. Germline V lookup: CDR1 SEHNR, CDR2 FQNEAQ (reference sequence). The CDR3 has 14 amino acids.

This chain joins TRBV5-1 and TRBJ2-2. Germline CDR1 SGHRS, CDR2 YFSETQ. This CDR3 spans 15 amino acids. CDR3 protein: CASSSDSANTGELFF. The whole variable domain, filled in from reference TRBV5-1 and TRBJ2-2, reads KAGVTQTPRYLIKTRGQQVTLSCSPISGHRSVSWYQQTPGQGLQFLFEYFSETQRNKGNFPGRFSGRQFSNSRSEMNVSTLELGDSALYLCASSSDSANTGELFFGEGSRLTVL.

This rearrangement joins TRBV7-9 to TRBJ2-7; checking the TCRdb D call of TRBD1 is not possible without DNA. There are 15 residues in the CDR3. The germline V gene has CDR1 SEHNR and CDR2 FQNEAQ (reference sequence). The CDR3 reads CASSLSGTGWNEQYF.

CDR3 sequence reads: CSGNRGLGNEQFF. This rearrangement joins TRBV29-1 to TRBJ2-1; TCRdb reports TRBD1, a call that lacks DNA to check it against. Germline V gives CDR1 SQVTM, CDR2 ANQGSEA. The CDR3 covers 13 residues.